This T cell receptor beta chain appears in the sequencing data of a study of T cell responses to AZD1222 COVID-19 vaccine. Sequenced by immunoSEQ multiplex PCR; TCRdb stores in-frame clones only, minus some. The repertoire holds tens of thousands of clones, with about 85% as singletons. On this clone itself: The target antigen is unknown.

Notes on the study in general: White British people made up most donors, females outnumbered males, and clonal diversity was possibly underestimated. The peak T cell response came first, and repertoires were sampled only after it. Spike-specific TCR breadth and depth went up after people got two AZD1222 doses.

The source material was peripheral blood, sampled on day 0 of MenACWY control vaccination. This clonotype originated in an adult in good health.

CDR3 loop: CASSPGSVSVMLGGYTF. The CDR3 bases are TGTGCCAGCTCACCCGGTTCCGTGTCAGTTATGTTGGGTGGCTACACCTTC. The genes are TRBV18 and TRBJ1-2; D is undetermined. Germline CDR1 KGHSH, CDR2 LQKENI. This CDR3 contains 17 residues. Trimming left V 3 bases short and J 7 bases short, with 24 bases between.